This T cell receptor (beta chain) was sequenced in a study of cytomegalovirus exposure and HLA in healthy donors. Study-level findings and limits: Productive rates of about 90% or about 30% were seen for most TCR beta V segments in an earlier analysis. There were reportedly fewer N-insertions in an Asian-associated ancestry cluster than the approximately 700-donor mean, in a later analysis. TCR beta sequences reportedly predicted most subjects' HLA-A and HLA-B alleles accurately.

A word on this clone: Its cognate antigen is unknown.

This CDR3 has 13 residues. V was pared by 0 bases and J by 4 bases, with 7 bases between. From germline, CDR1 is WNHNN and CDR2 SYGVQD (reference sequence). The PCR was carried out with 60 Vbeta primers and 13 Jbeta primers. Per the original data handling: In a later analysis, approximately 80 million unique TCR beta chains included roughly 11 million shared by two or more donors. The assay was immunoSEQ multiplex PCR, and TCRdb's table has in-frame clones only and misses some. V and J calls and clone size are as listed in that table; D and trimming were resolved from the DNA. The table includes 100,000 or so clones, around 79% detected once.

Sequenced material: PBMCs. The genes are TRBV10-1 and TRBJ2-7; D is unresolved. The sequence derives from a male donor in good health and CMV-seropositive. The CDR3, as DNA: TGCGCCAGCAGTGAGTCGACACGTTACGAGCAGTACTTC. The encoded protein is CASSESTRYEQYF.